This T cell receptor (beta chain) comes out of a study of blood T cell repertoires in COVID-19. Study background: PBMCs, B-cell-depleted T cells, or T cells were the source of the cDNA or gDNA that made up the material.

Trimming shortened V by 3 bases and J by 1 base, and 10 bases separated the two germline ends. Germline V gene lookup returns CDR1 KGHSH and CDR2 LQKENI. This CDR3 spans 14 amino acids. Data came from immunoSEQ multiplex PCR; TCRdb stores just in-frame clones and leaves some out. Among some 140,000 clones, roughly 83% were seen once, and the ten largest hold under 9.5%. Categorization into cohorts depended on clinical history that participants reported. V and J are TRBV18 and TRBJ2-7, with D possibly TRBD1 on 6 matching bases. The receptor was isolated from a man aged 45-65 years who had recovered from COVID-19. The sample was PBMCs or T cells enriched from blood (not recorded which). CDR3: CASSPGAESYEQYF. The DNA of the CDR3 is TGTGCCAGCTCACCGGGGGCTGAATCCTACGAGCAGTACTTC.